What follows are 17 T cell receptor beta chains derived from one specimen sequenced in a study of cytomegalovirus exposure and HLA in healthy donors. PCR was performed using 60 Vbeta and 13 Jbeta primers. Some clones are missing from TCRdb's copy, which holds only in-frame ones; the method was immunoSEQ multiplex PCR. The table shows 100,000 to 150,000 clones, with 75% to 85% occurring only once. Sequenced: PBMCs. The receptors stem from a girl aged 2 to 9 in good health and CMV-seronegative.

The J gene is TRBJ2-1, the V gene TRBV6-8, with TRBD1 matching 8 bases. The length of the CDR3 is 14 residues. J lost 8 bases, V lost 6 bases, and 9 bases had no gene match. Germline assignment: CDR1 MNHGY and CDR2 SAAAGT. This chain's CDR3 is CASRATGGWDEQFF. Here the CDR3 DNA reads TGTGCCAGCAGGGCTACAGGGGGGTGGGATGAGCAGTTCTTC.

J is TRBJ2-1 and V is TRBV6-1, with 8 bases that match TRBD2. The V and J ends lost 3 bases and 12 bases, in that order; junction bases with no gene match: 7. The CDR3 runs to 13 residues. The germline CDR1 and CDR2 sequences are MNHNS and SASEGT. CDR3 in DNA: TGTGCCAGCAGTGATAGTCACGGGAGGGGGCAGTTCTTC. As protein: CASSDSHGRGQFF.

This rearrangement joins TRBV7-2 to TRBJ1-6; 8 bases align to TRBD1. There are 16 residues in the CDR3. Germline V CDR1 and CDR2: SGHTA, FQGNSA. Trimming removed 5 bases from V and 14 bases from J; junction bases left unmatched: 17. The CDR3: CASSTVQDRARGALHF. The CDR3, as DNA: TGTGCCAGCAGCACGGTGCAGGACAGGGCCCGCGGAGCCCTCCACTTT.

The V gene is TRBV2, the J gene TRBJ1-1, with D unclear. The CDR3 is 11 residues long. CDR1 and CDR2 from the germline V gene are SNHLY and FYNNEI. Trimming cost V 3 bases and J 3 bases, with 2 bases left between them. CDR3 amino acids: CASSDDTEAFF. The CDR3 region has the DNA TGTGCCAGCAGTGACGACACTGAAGCTTTCTTT.

The chain combines TRBV19 with TRBJ2-3; 10 bases are a match to TRBD2. The junction had 3 bases not matched to a gene; V was cut back by 6 bases and J by 0 bases. This CDR3 comprises 15 residues. Germline-derived CDR1 and CDR2 are LNHDA and SQIVND (reference sequence). CDR3 protein: CASRASGGSTDTQYF. The CDR3, as DNA: TGTGCCAGTAGGGCTAGCGGGGGTAGCACAGATACGCAGTATTTT.

V is TRBV2 and J is TRBJ2-3, with TRBD2 matching over 8 bases. This CDR3 region has 21 residues. The germline V gene encodes CDR1 SNHLY and CDR2 FYNNEI. The J segment lost 0 bases and the V segment lost 0 bases, leaving 17 bases of the junction unmatched. The CDR3 reads CASSEALDRAGERTSTDTQYF. For the CDR3, the DNA is TGTGCCAGCAGTGAAGCGCTTGATCGAGCGGGAGAGCGAACTAGCACAGATACGCAGTATTTT.

The chain couples TRBV30 to TRBJ2-7, with a tentative D call TRBD2 (6 bases). Germline V gives CDR1 GTSNPN, CDR2 SVGIG (reference sequence). Trimming cost V 2 bases and J 7 bases, with 12 bases left between them. This CDR3 is 12 amino acids long. The CDR3 is CAWSMGGFEQYF. The CDR3 DNA reads as TGTGCCTGGAGTATGGGGGGATTTGAGCAGTACTTC.

This clone was counted only a few times. The rearrangement uses TRBV27 and TRBJ2-1, with 12 bases lining up with TRBD2. There are 20 residues in the CDR3. With V trimmed by 5 bases and J by 0 bases, 14 bases remained unmatched. The germline V gene has CDR1 MNHEY and CDR2 SMNVEV (reference sequence). DNA for the CDR3: TGTGCCAGCAGTCTCCTAGCGGGAGGGCTGACTCTCAGCTCCTACAATGAGCAGTTCTTC. This translates into CASSLLAGGLTLSSYNEQFF.

The chain joins TRBV29-1 to TRBJ2-4; no definite D call. Trimming shortened V by 1 base and J by 0 bases, and 4 bases separated the two germline ends. This CDR3 contains 13 residues. Germline assignment: CDR1 SQVTM and CDR2 ANQGSEA. CDR3 residues: CSVEGLAKNIQYF. The DNA for the CDR3 is TGCAGCGTTGAAGGGCTAGCCAAAAACATTCAGTACTTC.

The CDR3 sequence: CASSYDRVNTEAFF. The CDR3 DNA reads as TGTGCCAGCAGTTACGATCGGGTGAACACTGAAGCTTTCTTT. The chain has TRBV6-6 and TRBJ1-1; D remains unclear. Trimming shortened V by 2 bases and J by 0 bases, and 7 bases separated the two germline ends. The CDR3 runs 14 residues. The germline V gene encodes CDR1 MNHNY and CDR2 SVGAGI (reference sequence).

The CDR3 sequence is CASSLAPQTFLPPQHF. The CDR3 DNA is TGTGCCAGCAGCTTAGCCCCCCAGACATTTTTGCCGCCCCAGCATTTT. The chain links TRBV7-8 to TRBJ1-5; no clear D. The CDR3 covers 16 residues. With 0 bases removed from V and 9 bases from J, the gap between germline ends came to 18 bases. Germline V gene data show CDR1 as SGHVS and CDR2 as FQNEAQ.

This clone was seen once. This sequence joins TRBV28 and TRBJ2-7; D possibly corresponds to TRBD2 (5 bases). The CDR3 is made up of 15 amino acids. The V end lost 4 bases, the J end lost 7 bases, and 20 bases lay between the germline ends. Germline lookup yields CDR1 MDHEN and CDR2 SYDVKM. The CDR3 is CASSSPLVRGREQYF. CDR3 bases: TGTGCCAGCAGTTCACCGTTAGTTCGAGGGCGAGAGCAGTACTTC.

This clone was seen only a few times. V is TRBV9 and J is TRBJ2-7, with 8 bases lining up with TRBD1. J was trimmed by 4 bases and V by 4 bases; bases with no gene match: 10. The germline V gene encodes CDR1 SGDLS and CDR2 YYNGEE. This CDR3 spans 15 amino acids. The CDR3 loop is CASSPGTGPPYEQYF. The CDR3 DNA reads TGTGCCAGCAGCCCGGGGACAGGCCCCCCATACGAGCAGTACTTC.

The rearrangement links TRBV4-1 to TRBJ1-5; the match to TRBD1 covers 8 bases. Trimming cost V 1 base and J 3 bases; bases outside gene matches: 5. The CDR3 is made up of 16 amino acids. Germline CDR1 reads MGHRA; CDR2 reads YSYEKL. The CDR3 region is CASSQVETGVNQPQHF. For the CDR3, the DNA is TGCGCCAGCAGCCAAGTTGAGACAGGGGTCAATCAGCCCCAGCATTTT.

CDR3 sequence: CASSQAGTSGGTQYF. CDR3 sequence (DNA): TGTGCCAGCAGCCAAGCGGGAACTAGCGGGGGTACGCAGTATTTT. The chain employs TRBV4-2 and TRBJ2-3; TRBD2 agrees at 11 bases. CDR3 length equals 15 residues. Germline V gene lookup returns CDR1 LGHNA and CDR2 YNFKEQ. V lost 1 base, J lost 8 bases, and 5 bases stayed unmatched.

The chain uses TRBV4-1 and TRBJ2-6, with D tentatively TRBD1 (5 bases). V was shortened by 4 bases and J by 3 bases, with 7 bases between the two germline ends. Germline V gene lookup returns CDR1 MGHRA and CDR2 YSYEKL. The CDR3 totals 14 residues. CDR3 region: CASSRDSGANVLTF. The CDR3 DNA sequence: TGCGCCAGCAGCCGAGACAGTGGGGCCAACGTCCTGACTTTC.

This chain uses TRBV9 with TRBJ2-5; the D gene is possibly TRBD2 (7 bases). The V gene's germline CDR1 is SGDLS and CDR2 YYNGEE. The V end lost 0 bases, the J end lost 5 bases, and 17 bases lay between the germline ends. The CDR3 covers 16 residues. The CDR3 DNA reads as TGTGCCAGCAGCGTAGGGGGGCAGGGAGGGTCGGAGACCCAGTACTTC. Translation: CASSVGGQGGSETQYF.